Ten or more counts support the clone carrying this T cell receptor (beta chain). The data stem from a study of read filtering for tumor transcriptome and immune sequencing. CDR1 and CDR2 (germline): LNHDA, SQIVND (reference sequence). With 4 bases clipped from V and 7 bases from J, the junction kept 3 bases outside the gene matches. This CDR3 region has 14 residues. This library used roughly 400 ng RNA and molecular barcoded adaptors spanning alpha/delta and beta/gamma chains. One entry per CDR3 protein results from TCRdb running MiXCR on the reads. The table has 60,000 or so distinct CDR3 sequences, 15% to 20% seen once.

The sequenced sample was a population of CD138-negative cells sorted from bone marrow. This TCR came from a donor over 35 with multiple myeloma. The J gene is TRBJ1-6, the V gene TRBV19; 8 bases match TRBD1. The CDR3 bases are TGTGCCAGTAGTACAGGGGGCTGGAATTCACCCCTCCACTTT. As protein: CASSTGGWNSPLHF. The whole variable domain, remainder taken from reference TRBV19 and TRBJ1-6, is DGGITQSPKYLFRKEGQNVTLSCEQNLNHDAMYWYRQDPGQGLRLIYYSQIVNDFQKGDIAEGYSVSREKKESFPLTVTSAQKNPTAFYLCASSTGGWNSPLHFGNGTRLTVT.